The next 9 T cell receptor beta chains were all read from a single sample in a study of blood T cell repertoires in COVID-19. TCRdb's table, derived via immunoSEQ multiplex PCR, lists solely in-frame clones and lacks some. The sample includes approximately 300,000 clones, about 82% of them seen just once. The sample consisted of peripheral blood. These receptors came from a woman aged 50 to 60 with acute or convalescent COVID-19.

The CDR3: CASSPVRRGLNYGYTF. The CDR3 DNA reads as TGTGCCAGCAGCCCGGTACGGAGGGGCCTCAATTATGGCTACACCTTC. The gene calls are TRBV7-9 and TRBJ1-2, with a tentative D call TRBD1 (5 bases). V lost 5 bases and J lost 5, with 21 bases in between. The CDR3 is made up of 16 amino acids. CDR1 is SEHNR and CDR2 is FQNEAQ in the germline V gene (reference sequence).

The rearrangement joins TRBV11-2 to TRBJ1-2; no clear D gene. The CDR3 contains 15 residues. The germline gives CDR1 SGHAT, CDR2 FQNNGV. Trimming shortened V by 7 bases and J by 3 bases, and 18 bases separated the two germline ends. The CDR3 DNA follows: TGTGCCAGCACCCTAGATGGAACAGCCTACTATGGCTACACCTTC. This codes for CASTLDGTAYYGYTF.

Written as DNA, the CDR3 is TGTGCCAGCACCGAGAACCGGGACAGCGCGTACTTC. Translating gives CASTENRDSAYF. This sequence joins TRBV6-5 and TRBJ2-7; 7 positions match TRBD1. The V gene end was trimmed by 7 bases and the J gene end by 12 bases; junction bases not matched to a gene: 12. This CDR3 region has 12 residues. Per the germline V gene, CDR1 is MNHEY and CDR2 is SVGAGI.

This chain uses TRBV6-2 or TRBV6-3 with TRBJ1-5; 8 nucleotides line up with TRBD1. Germline V CDR1 and CDR2: MNHEY, SVGEGT. V shed 0 bases, J shed 0 bases, and the junction held 4 bases outside the gene matches. This CDR3 is 17 amino acids long. The CDR3 region is CASSYSPDRGSNQPQHF. The DNA for the CDR3 is TGTGCCAGCAGTTACTCTCCCGACAGGGGTAGCAATCAGCCCCAGCATTTT.

The chain links TRBV28 to TRBJ1-5; D uncertain. From germline, CDR1 is MDHEN and CDR2 SYDVKM. The CDR3 runs 14 residues. The V gene lost 3 bases and the J gene lost 3 bases, with 9 bases spanning the gap. This chain's CDR3 is CASSLGGLNQPQHF. CDR3 nucleotide sequence: TGTGCCAGCAGTTTGGGCGGGCTCAATCAGCCCCAGCATTTT.

V gene TRBV7-8 combines with J gene TRBJ1-6; D gene unclear. Trimming removed 9 bases from V and 5 bases from J, with 17 bases in between. Germline V gene lookup returns CDR1 SGHVS and CDR2 FQNEAQ. There are 15 residues in the CDR3. DNA of the CDR3: TGTGCCAGTAAGGACGGACTCATCAATAATTCACCCCTCCACTTT. Its protein is CASKDGLINNSPLHF.

This clone was detected only once. J is TRBJ1-2 and V is TRBV27; 8 bases map to TRBD1. Germline CDR1 is MNHEY and CDR2 is SMNVEV (reference sequence). J was trimmed by 5 bases and V by 6 bases; bases with no gene match: 8. The CDR3 has 14 residues. The CDR3 spells CASSSRTGRYGYTF. The CDR3 DNA is TGTGCCAGCAGCTCAAGGACAGGGCGGTATGGCTACACCTTC.

This rearrangement joins TRBV3-1 (or the pseudogene TRBV3-2) to TRBJ1-5; D may be TRBD1 (5 bases). Germline V gene data show CDR1 as LGHDT and CDR2 as YNNKEL (reference sequence). This CDR3 region has 15 residues. The germline V and J ends were trimmed by 3 bases and 5 bases, with 14 bases remaining between them. The CDR3 bases are TGTGCCAGCAGCCACGGACATCGCGGGGATCAGCCCCAGCATTTT. This sequence encodes CASSHGHRGDQPQHF.

This clone has a single count. The chain employs TRBV10-3 and TRBJ1-4, with TRBD1 matching 8 bases. Germline V lookup: CDR1 ENHRY, CDR2 SYGVKD. This CDR3 is built from 15 residues. The V segment lost 0 bases and the J segment 15 bases; nucleotides outside the gene matches: 12. CDR3 amino acids: CAISESGQGGVEVFF. In DNA, the CDR3 is TGTGCCATCAGTGAGTCCGGACAGGGAGGGGTTGAGGTGTTTTTT.